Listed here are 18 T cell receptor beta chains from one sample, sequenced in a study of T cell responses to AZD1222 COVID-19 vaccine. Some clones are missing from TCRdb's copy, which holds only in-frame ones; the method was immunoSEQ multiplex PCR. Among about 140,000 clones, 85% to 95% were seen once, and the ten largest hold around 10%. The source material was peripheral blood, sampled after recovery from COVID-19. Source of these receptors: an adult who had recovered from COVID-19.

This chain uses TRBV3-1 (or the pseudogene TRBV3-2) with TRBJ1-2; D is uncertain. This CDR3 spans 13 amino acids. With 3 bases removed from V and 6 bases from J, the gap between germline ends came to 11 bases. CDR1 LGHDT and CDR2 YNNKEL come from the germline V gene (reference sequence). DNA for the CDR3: TGTGCCAGCAGCCAGGGCCCCGAACATGGCTACACCTTC. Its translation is CASSQGPEHGYTF.

CDR3 sequence (DNA): TGTGCCAGCAGCTCGTACGTCGGGTCCTACAATGAGCAGTTCTTC. Translation gives CASSSYVGSYNEQFF. The rearrangement joins TRBV5-6 to TRBJ2-1, with unresolved D. Trimming pared 3 bases from V and 1 base from J, leaving 11 bases between. This CDR3 comprises 15 residues. From germline, CDR1 is SGHDT and CDR2 YYEEEE.

The CDR3 loop is CASSPYSGTGVYSNQPQHF. DNA for the CDR3: TGTGCCAGCAGCCCTTACTCCGGGACAGGGGTTTATAGCAATCAGCCCCAGCATTTT. This rearrangement joins TRBV7-6 to TRBJ1-5, with TRBD1 matching 10 bases. The CDR3 is 19 residues long. Losses at the gene ends were 5 bases for V and 0 bases for J; bases not matched to a gene: 13. CDR1 is SGHVS, CDR2 FNYEAQ, per germline.

CDR3 sequence (DNA): TGTGCCAGCAGCTTGGGACAGATAAGGCGATCAGCGGACTATGGCTACACCTTC. Its translation: CASSLGQIRRSADYGYTF. The V and J genes are TRBV5-6 and TRBJ1-2, with D possibly matching TRBD1 (5 bases). Germline V gives CDR1 SGHDT, CDR2 YYEEEE. This CDR3 is 18 amino acids long. Trimming cost V 0 bases and J 3 bases, with 21 bases left between them.

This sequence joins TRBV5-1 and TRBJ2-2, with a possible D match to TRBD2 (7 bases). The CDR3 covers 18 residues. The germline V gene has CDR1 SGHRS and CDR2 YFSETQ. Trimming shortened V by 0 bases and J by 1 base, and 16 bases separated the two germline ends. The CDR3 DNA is TGCGCCAGCAGCTTGGAAGCTAGCGGAGGGGGGAACACCGGGGAGCTGTTTTTT. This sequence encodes CASSLEASGGGNTGELFF.

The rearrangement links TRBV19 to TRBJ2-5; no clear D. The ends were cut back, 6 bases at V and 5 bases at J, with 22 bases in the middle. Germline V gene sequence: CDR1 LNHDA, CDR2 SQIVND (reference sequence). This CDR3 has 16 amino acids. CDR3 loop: CASSSSSGFPGETQYF. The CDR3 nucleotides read TGTGCCAGTAGCTCCTCCTCGGGCTTCCCCGGGGAGACCCAGTACTTC. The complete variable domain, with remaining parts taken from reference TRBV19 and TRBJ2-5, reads DGGITQSPKYLFRKEGQNVTLSCEQNLNHDAMYWYRQDPGQGLRLIYYSQIVNDFQKGDIAEGYSVSREKKESFPLTVTSAQKNPTAFYLCASSSSSGFPGETQYFGPGTRLLVL.

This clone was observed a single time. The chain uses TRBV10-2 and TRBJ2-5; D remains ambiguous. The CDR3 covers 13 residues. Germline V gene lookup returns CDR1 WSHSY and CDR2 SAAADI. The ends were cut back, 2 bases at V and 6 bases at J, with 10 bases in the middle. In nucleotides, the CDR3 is TGCGCCAGCAGTGAGCGTCCCCGAAAGACCCAGTACTTC. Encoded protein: CASSERPRKTQYF.

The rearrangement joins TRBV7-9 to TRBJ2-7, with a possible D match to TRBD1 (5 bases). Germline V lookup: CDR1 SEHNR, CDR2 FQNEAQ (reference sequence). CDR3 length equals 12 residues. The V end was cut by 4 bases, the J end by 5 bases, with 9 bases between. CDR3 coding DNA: TGTGCCAGCAGCTCCAGGGTTCACGAGCAGTACTTC. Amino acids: CASSSRVHEQYF.

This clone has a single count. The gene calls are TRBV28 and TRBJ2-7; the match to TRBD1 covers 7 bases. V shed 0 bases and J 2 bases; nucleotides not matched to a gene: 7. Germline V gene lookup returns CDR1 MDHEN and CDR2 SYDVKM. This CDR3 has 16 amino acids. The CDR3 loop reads CASSLWLGDRPYEQYF. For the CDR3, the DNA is TGTGCCAGCAGTTTATGGTTAGGGGACAGACCCTACGAGCAGTACTTC. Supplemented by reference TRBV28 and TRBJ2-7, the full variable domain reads DVKVTQSSRYLVKRTGEKVFLECVQDMDHENMFWYRQDPGLGLRLIYFSYDVKMKEKGDIPEGYSVSREKKERFSLILESASTNQTSMYLCASSLWLGDRPYEQYFGPGTRLTVT.

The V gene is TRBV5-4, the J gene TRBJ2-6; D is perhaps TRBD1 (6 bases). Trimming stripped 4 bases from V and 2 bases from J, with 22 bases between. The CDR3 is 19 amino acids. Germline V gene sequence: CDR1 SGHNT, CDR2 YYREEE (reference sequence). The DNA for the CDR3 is TGTGCCAGCAGCCCTCTTCTTCGGGACACCCTTACTGGGGCCAACGTCCTGACTTTC. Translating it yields CASSPLLRDTLTGANVLTF.

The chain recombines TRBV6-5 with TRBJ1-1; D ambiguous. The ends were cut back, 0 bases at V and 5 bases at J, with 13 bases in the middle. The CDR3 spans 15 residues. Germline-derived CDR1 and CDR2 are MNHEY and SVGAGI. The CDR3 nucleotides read TGTGCCAGCAGTTACTCAGGCGGGGTCGGTACTGAAGCTTTCTTT. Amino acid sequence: CASSYSGGVGTEAFF.

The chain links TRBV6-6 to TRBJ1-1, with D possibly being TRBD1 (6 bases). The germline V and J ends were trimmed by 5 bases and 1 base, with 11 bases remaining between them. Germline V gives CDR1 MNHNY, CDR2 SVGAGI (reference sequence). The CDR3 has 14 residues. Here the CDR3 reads CASSPPGQNTEAFF. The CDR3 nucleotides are TGTGCCAGCAGTCCTCCGGGACAGAACACTGAAGCTTTCTTT.

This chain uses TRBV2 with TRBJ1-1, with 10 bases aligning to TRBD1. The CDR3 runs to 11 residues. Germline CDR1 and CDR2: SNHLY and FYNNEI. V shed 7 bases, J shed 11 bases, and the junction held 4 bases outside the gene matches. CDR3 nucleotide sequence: TGTGCCAGCATCAGGGACAGGGGTGCTTTCTTT. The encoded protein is CASIRDRGAFF.

The CDR3 here is CASSLLTTGTGELFF. DNA for the CDR3: TGTGCCAGCAGCTTGTTAACCACCGGCACCGGGGAGCTGTTTTTT. J is TRBJ2-2 and V is TRBV5-6; D uncertain. Germline assignment: CDR1 SGHDT and CDR2 YYEEEE. V was cut by 1 base and J by 4 bases, with 11 bases left in between. The CDR3 sequence is 15 residues long. Filled out from reference TRBV5-6 and TRBJ2-2, the complete variable domain reads DAGVTQSPTHLIKTRGQQVTLRCSPKSGHDTVSWYQQALGQGPQFIFQYYEEEERQRGNFPDRFSGHQFPNYSSELNVNALLLGDSALYLCASSLLTTGTGELFFGEGSRLTVL.

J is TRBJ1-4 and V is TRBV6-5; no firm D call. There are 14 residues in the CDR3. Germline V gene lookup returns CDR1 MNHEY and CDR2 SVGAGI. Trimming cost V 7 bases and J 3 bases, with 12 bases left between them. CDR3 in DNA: TGTGCCAGCACCGCACTCGGGGCTAATGAAAAACTGTTTTTT. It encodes CASTALGANEKLFF.

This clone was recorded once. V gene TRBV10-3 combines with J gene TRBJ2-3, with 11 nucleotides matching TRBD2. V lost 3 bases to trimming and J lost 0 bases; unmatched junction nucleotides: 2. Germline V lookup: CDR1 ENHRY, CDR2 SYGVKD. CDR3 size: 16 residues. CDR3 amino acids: CAISEGTSGSTDTQYF. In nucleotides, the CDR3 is TGTGCCATCAGTGAAGGGACTAGCGGTAGCACAGATACGCAGTATTTT.

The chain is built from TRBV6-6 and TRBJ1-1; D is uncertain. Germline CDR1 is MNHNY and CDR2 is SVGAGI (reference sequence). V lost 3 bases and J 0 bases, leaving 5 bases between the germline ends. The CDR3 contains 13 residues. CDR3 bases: TGTGCCAGCAGTTATTTCATGAACACTGAAGCTTTCTTT. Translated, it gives CASSYFMNTEAFF.

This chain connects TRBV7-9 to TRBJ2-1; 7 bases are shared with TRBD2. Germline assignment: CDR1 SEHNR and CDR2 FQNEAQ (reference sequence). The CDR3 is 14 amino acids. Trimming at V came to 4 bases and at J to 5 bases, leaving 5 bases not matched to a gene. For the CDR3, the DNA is TGTGCCAGCAGCTATTGGACTAGAAACAATGAGCAGTTCTTC. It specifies CASSYWTRNNEQFF.